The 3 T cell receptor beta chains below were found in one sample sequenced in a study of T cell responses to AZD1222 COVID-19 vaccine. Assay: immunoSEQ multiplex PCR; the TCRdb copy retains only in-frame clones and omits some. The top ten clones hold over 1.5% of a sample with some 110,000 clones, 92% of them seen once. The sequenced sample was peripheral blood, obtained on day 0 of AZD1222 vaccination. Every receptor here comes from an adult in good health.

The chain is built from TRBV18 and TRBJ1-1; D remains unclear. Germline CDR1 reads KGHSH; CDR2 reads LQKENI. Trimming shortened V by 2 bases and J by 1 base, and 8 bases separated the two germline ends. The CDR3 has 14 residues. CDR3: CASSPAQANTEAFF. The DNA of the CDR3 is TGTGCCAGCTCACCAGCCCAGGCGAACACTGAAGCTTTCTTT.

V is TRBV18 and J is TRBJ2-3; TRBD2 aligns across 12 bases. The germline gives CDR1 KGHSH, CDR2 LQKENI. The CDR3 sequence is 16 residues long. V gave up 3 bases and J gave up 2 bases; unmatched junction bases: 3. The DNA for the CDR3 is TGTGCCAGCTCACCCCGACTAGCGGGAGCCACAGATACGCAGTATTTT. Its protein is CASSPRLAGATDTQYF.

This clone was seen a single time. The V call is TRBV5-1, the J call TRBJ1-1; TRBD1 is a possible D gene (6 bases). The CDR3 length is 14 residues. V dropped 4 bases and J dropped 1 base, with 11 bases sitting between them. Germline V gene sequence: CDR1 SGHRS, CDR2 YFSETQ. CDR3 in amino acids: CASSVRTENTEAFF. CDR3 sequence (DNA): TGCGCCAGCAGCGTGCGGACAGAGAACACTGAAGCTTTCTTT.